The present T cell receptor beta chain was sequenced within a study of T-cell reconstitution after alpha-beta-depleted transplantation in children. This clonotype was counted only a few times. Unique molecular identifiers tagged the TCRbeta library. TCRdb re-derived calls from the PCR reads in MiXCR, one entry per CDR3 protein. The repertoire has 330,000 or so distinct CDR3 sequences, 10% of them found once; the top ten carry about 8%. In germline, CDR1 is SGHTA, CDR2 FQGNSA. This CDR3 spans 14 amino acids. V was cut by 3 bases and J by 4 bases, with 9 bases left in between. The starting material was PBMCs, obtained before TCRalphabeta/CD19-depleted stem cell transplant. J is TRBJ1-4 and V is TRBV7-2; possible D gene TRBD1, 5 bases. The TCR was taken from a boy younger than two with acute myeloid leukemia, due to receive a stem cell transplant. The CDR3 nucleotides read TGTGCCAGCAGCTTCGGGACGGATAATGAAAAACTGTTTTTT. Amino acid sequence: CASSFGTDNEKLFF.